This T cell receptor beta chain was found in a study of T cells in Graves' hyperthyroidism and ophthalmopathy. Researchers amplified the TCR beta CDR3 regions from RNA transcripts. The HTBI primer set served for first-round RT-PCR of the TCR CDR3. TCRdb re-derived calls from the multiplex PCR reads in MiXCR, one entry per CDR3 protein. Of approximately 720,000 distinct CDR3 sequences detected, around 20% appear once; the ten largest clones hold 16%. About this clonotype itself: As yet, its antigen is unknown.

Uncontrolled infection, other autoimmune disease, pregnancy and lactation each barred patients from inclusion. Sample collection date corresponds to first hyperthyroidism diagnosis, prior to any ophthalmopathy symptoms. PBMCs were obtained from approximately 9.2 ml fresh peripheral blood. Study-level points and caveats: Clonotypes that were expanded in thyroid above 0.001 mostly appeared in blood too.

There are 13 residues in the CDR3. V was cut by 4 bases and J by 5 bases, with 13 bases left in between. Germline CDR1 reads SGDLS; CDR2 reads YYNGEE. The sequence derives from a woman aged 45 to 65 with Graves' hyperthyroidism that later progressed to Graves' ophthalmopathy. The rearrangement uses TRBV9 and TRBJ2-7; D remains unclear. The sample consisted of blood. The CDR3 DNA reads TGTGCCAGCAGCTTCGGACCGGCTGACGAGCAGTACTTC. Protein sequence: CASSFGPADEQYF.